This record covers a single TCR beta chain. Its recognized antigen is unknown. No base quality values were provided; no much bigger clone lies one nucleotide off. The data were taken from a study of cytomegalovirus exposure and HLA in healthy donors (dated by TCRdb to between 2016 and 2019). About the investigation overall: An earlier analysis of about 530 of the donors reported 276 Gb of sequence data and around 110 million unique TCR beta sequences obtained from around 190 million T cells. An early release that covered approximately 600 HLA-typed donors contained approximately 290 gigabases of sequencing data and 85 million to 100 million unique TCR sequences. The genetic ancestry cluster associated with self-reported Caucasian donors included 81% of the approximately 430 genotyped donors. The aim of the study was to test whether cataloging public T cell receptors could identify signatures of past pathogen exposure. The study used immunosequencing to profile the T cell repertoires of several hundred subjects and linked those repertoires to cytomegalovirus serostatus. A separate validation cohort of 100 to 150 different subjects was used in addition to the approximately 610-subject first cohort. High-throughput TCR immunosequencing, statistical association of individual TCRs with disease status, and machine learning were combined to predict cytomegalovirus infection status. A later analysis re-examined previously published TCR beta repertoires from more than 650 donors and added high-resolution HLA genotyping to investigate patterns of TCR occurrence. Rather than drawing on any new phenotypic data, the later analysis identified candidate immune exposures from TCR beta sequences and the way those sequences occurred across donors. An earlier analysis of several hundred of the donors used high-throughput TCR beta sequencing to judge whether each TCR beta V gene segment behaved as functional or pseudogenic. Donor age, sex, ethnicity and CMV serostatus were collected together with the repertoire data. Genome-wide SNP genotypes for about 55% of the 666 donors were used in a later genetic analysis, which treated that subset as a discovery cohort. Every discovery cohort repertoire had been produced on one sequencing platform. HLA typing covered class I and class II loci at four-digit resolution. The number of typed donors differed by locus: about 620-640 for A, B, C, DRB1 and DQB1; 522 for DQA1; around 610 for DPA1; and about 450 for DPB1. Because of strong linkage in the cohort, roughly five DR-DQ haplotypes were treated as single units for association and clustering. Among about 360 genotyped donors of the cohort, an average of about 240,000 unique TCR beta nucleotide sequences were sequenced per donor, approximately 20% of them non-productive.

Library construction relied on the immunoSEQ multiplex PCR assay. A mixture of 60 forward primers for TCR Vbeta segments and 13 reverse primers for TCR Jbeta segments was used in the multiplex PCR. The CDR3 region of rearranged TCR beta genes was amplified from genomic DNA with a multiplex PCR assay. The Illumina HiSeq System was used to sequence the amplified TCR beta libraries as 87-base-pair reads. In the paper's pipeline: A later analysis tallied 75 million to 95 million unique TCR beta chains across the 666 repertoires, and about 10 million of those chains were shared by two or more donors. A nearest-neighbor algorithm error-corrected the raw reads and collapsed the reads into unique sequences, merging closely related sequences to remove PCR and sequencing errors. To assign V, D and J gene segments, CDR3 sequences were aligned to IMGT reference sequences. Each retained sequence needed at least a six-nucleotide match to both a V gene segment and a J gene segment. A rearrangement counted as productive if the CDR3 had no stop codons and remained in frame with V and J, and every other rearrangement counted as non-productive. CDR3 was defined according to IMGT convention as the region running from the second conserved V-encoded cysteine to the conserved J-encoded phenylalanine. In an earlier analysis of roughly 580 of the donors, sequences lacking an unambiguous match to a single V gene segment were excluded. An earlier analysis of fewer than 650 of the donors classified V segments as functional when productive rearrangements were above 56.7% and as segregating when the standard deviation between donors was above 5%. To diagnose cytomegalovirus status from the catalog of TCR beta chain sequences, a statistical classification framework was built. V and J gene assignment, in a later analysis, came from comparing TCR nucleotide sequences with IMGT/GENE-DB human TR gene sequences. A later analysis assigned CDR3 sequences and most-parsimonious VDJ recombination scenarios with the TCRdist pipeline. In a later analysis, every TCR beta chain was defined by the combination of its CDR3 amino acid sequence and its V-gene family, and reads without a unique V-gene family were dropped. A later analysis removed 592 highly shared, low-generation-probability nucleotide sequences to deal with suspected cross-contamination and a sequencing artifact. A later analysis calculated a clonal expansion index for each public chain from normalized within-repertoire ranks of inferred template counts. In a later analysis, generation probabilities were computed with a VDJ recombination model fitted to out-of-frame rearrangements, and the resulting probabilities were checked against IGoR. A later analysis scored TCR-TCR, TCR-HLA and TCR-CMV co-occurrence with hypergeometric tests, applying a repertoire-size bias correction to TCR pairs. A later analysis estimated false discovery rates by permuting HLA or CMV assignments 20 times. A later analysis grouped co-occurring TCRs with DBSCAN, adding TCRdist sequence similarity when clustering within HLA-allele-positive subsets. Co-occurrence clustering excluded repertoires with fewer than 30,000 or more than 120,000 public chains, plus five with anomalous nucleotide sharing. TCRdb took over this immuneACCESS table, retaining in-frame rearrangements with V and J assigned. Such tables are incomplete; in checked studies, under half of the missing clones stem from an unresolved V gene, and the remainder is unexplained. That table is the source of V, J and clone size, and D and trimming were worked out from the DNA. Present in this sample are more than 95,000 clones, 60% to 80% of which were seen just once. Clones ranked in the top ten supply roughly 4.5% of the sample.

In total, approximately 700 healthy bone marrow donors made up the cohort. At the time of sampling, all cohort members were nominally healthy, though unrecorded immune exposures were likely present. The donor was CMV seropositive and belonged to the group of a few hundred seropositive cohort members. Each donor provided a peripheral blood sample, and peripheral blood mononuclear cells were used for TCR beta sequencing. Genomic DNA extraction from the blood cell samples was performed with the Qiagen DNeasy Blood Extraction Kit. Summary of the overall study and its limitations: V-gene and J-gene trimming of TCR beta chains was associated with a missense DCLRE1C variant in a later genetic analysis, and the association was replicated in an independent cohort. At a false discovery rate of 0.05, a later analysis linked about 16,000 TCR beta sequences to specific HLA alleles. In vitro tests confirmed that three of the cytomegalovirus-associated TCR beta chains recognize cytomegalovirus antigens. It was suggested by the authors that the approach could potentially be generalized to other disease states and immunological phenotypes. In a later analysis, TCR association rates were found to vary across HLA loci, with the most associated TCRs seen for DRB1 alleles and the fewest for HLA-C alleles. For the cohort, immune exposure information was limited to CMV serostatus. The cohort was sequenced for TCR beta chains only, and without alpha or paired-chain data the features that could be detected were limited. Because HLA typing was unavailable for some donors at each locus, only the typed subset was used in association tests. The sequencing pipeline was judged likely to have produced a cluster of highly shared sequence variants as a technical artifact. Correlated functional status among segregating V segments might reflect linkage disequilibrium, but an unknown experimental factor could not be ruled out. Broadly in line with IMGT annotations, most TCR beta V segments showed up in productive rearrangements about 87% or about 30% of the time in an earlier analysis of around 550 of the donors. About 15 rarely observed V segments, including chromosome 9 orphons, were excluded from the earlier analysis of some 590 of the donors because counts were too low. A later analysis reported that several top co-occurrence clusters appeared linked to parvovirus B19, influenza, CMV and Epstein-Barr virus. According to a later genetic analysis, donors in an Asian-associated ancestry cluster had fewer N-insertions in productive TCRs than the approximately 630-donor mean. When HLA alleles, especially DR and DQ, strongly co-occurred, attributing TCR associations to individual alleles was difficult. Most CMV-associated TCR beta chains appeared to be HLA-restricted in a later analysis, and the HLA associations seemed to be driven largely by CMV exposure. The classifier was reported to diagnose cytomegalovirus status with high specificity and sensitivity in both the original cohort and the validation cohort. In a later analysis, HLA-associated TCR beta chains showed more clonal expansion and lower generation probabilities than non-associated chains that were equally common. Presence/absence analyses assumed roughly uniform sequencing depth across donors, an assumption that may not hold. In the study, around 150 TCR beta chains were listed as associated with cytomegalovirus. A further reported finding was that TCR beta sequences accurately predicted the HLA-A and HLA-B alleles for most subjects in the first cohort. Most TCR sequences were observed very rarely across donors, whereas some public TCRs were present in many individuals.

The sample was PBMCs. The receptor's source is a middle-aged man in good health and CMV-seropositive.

The nucleotide sequence reads as follows: TGTGCCAGCAGTGAACGGGCTTGGCAGGGGCCCACAGATACGCAGTATTTT. Its protein product is CASSERAWQGPTDTQYF. The V and J segments used are TRBV2 and TRBJ2-3; the D gene is possibly TRBD1, with 6 bases matching. CDR3 length: 17 amino acids, cysteine to phenylalanine. The retained sequence is limited to the CDR3, 51 bases, with the frame set at the first base. Cut back by 2 bases and 2 bases, the V and J ends lie 17 bases apart. The CDR1 and CDR2 encoded by the germline V gene are SNHLY and FYNNEI.